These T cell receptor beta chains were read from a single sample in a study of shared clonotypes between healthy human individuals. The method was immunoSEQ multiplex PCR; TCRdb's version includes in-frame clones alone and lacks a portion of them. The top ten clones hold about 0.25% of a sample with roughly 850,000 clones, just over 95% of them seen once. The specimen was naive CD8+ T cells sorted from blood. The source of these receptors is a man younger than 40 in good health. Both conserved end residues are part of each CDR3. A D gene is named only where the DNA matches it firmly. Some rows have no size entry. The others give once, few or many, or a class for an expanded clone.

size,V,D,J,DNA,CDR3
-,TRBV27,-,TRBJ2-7,TGTGCCAGCAGTTTATCTGAGACAGGTGTCTACGAGCAGTACTTC,CASSLSETGVYEQYF
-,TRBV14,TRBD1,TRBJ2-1,TGTGCCAGCAGCCAGAGGGGACAGGGGGAATGGAATGAGCAGTTCTTC,CASSQRGQGEWNEQFF
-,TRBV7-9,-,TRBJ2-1,TGTGCCAGCAGCTCACTAGTTGTCAATGAGCAGTTCTTC,CASSSLVVNEQFF
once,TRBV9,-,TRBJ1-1,TGTGCCAGCAGCGTAGTAGAGGGTATCACTGAAGCTTTCTTT,CASSVVEGITEAFF
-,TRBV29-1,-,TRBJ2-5,TGCAGCGTTGAGGGCGTACTAGTAGAAGAGACCCAGTACTTC,CSVEGVLVEETQYF
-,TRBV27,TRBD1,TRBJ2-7,TGTGCCAGCAGTTTCACCGGGACAGGGGGAGACTACGAGCAGTACTTC,CASSFTGTGGDYEQYF
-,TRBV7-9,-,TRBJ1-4,TGTGCCAGCAGCTTAGAACCGCATGAAAAACTGTTTTTT,CASSLEPHEKLFF
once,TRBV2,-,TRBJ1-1,TGTGCCAGCAGTGATTCTGTGAACACTGAAGCTTTCTTT,CASSDSVNTEAFF
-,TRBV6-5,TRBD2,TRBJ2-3,TGTGCCAGCAGTTACTCGAGGCGGGAGTTTTCAGATACGCAGTATTTT,CASSYSRREFSDTQYF
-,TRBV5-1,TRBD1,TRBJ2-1,TGCGCCAGCAGCGCCGGACCCGGACAGGGTGTTCACAATGAGCAGTTCTTC,CASSAGPGQGVHNEQFF
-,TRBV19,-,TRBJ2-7,TGTGCCAGTAGTCCCACCTCAGGGTTAAGCGAGCAGTACTTC,CASSPTSGLSEQYF
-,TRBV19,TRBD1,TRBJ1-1,TGTGCCAGTAGTATTGATTCATGGACAGGGGCGGAAGCTTTCTTT,CASSIDSWTGAEAFF
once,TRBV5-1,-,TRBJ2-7,TGCGCCAGCAGCTTGTCAGGGGCCTACGAGCAGTACTTC,CASSLSGAYEQYF
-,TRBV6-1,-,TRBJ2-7,TGTGCCAGCAGTCCGGGCATACACTACGAGCAGTACTTC,CASSPGIHYEQYF
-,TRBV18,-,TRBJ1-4,TGTGCCAGCTCACTCACCACAAACCGGGAAATTGGCGAAAAACTGTTTTTT,CASSLTTNREIGEKLFF
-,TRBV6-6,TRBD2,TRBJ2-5,TGTGCCAGCAGTTACTCCCTAGCGGAGGGGCGAGAGACCCAGTACTTC,CASSYSLAEGRETQYF
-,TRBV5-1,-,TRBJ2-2,TGCGCCAGCAGCTTTATAATGGCCAGGCCTGCGAACACCGGGGAGCTGTTTTTT,CASSFIMARPANTGELFF
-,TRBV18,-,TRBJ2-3,TGTGCCAGCTCACCAAGGTACCAGGCCGGGTTGATCACAGATACGCAGTATTTT,CASSPRYQAGLITDTQYF
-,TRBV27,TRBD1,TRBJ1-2,TGTGCCAGCAGTTTAACAGGGGTAGATGGCTACACCTTC,CASSLTGVDGYTF
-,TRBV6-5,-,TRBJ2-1,TGTGCCAGCAGTTACGACGAGTACAATGAGCAGTTCTTC,CASSYDEYNEQFF
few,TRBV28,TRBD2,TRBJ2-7,TGTGCCAGCACCGGGGACCGGACTAGGACGTACGAGCAGTACTTC,CASTGDRTRTYEQYF
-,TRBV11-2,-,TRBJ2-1,TGTGCCAGCAGCTCGCCGGGACAAATGTTGGATGAGCAGTTCTTC,CASSSPGQMLDEQFF
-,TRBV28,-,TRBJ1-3,TGTGCCAGCAGTTTAAGGGACTTTTCTGGAAACACCATATATTTT,CASSLRDFSGNTIYF
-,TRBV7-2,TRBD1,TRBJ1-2,TGTGCCAGCAGCCCAGGACCTGGGACAGGGGGCGCCGACTATGGCTACACCTTC,CASSPGPGTGGADYGYTF
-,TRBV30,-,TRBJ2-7,TGTGCCTGTGGGACTTCCTACGAGCAGTACTTC,CACGTSYEQYF
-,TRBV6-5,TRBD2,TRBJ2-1,TGTGCCAGCACCAAAAGCGGGAGGGCCCCCAATGAGCAGTTCTTC,CASTKSGRAPNEQFF
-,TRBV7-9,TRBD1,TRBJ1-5,TGTGCCAGCAGTTTACAGGGGGCAGGTCAGCCCCAGCATTTT,CASSLQGAGQPQHF
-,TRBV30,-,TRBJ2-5,TGTGCCTGGACTTGGGACTCCTCAGAGACCCAGTACTTC,CAWTWDSSETQYF
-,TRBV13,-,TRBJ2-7,TGTGCCAGCAGCCAGGGCCCCACGGAGGAGCAGTACTTC,CASSQGPTEEQYF
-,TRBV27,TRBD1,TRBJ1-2,TGTGCCAGCAGTTCCTACAGGGGCGACTATGGCTACACCTTC,CASSSYRGDYGYTF
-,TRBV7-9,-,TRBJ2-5,TGTGCCAGCAGCGTTGGGGGTGGTAAAGAGACCCAGTACTTC,CASSVGGGKETQYF
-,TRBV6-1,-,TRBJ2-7,TGTGCCAGCAGTGATTTCGTCGGGGCCTACGAGCAGTACTTC,CASSDFVGAYEQYF
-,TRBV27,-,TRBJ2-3,TGTGCCAGCAGTTCGTGGGCGGACACCACACCAGATACGCAGTATTTT,CASSSWADTTPDTQYF
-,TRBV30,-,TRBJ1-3,TGTGCCTGGAGTCTCTACGGTTTCTCTGGAAACACCATATATTTT,CAWSLYGFSGNTIYF
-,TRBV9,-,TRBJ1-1,TGTGCCAGCAGCCCACGGGGGGCAGGGGACACTGAAGCTTTCTTT,CASSPRGAGDTEAFF
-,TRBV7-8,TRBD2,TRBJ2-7,TGTGCCAGCAGCCAGTGGACTAGCGGGAGTATGTACGAGCAGTACTTC,CASSQWTSGSMYEQYF
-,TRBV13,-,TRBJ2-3,TGTGCCAGCAGCCCCGGACTAGATACGCAGTATTTT,CASSPGLDTQYF